This T cell receptor (beta chain) was sequenced for a study of blood T cell repertoires in COVID-19. TCRdb keeps only in-frame clones here, not all; method: immunoSEQ multiplex PCR. The table records 84,000 or so clones, roughly 80% of them present only once. Specimen: peripheral blood. This TCR was recovered from a woman of 80 years or more with acute or convalescent COVID-19.

CDR3 sequence: CASSHSGGGQPQHF. Written as DNA, the CDR3 is TGTGCCAGCAGCCATTCAGGGGGCGGGCAGCCCCAGCATTTT. This chain joins TRBV7-2 and TRBJ1-5, with 8 bases aligning to TRBD1. The CDR3 spans 14 residues. CDR1 is SGHTA and CDR2 is FQGNSA in the germline V gene. Trimming cost V 5 bases and J 7 bases; bases outside gene matches: 7.